The clone carrying this TCR beta chain was seen a handful of times. As yet, its antigen is unknown. MiXCR was run by TCRdb on the 5' RACE reads, yielding one entry per CDR3 protein. The sample includes fewer than 650,000 distinct CDR3 sequences, approximately 9.6% seen only once; the top ten take around 3%. This specimen comes from a study of identical twins. Study findings and constraints: Insertions ran lower in abundant cord blood beta clonotypes, though not in memory repertoires. The same donors were not followed; conclusions instead depended on cross-sectional statistical analysis. The presence of invariant MAIT and iNKT cells could partly confound analyses of zero-insertion sequences.

V was shortened by 3 bases and J by 8 bases, with 7 bases between the two germline ends. The CDR3 totals 11 residues. These records were also assigned to another study, of yellow fever vaccine responses in identical twins.

This sequence originates from a woman between 18 and 29 years old in good health. V usage is TRBV12-3 or TRBV12-4 and J usage is TRBJ1-2; D is undetermined. The sample comprised PBMCs. The DNA of the CDR3 is TGTGCCAGCAGTTTCGCCTCCGGCTACACCTTC. It is translated as CASSFASGYTF.